Listed below are T cell receptor beta chains from one sample, sequenced in a study of cytotoxic CD8 clonotypes in ibrutinib-treated CLL. Sequenced by immunoSEQ multiplex PCR; TCRdb stores in-frame clones only, minus some. The sample has 120,000 to 150,000 clones, around three quarters seen once. Sequenced material: PBMCs, taken after 12 months of ibrutinib treatment. All receptors derive from a human donor with chronic lymphocytic leukemia. Both conserved end residues are part of each CDR3. The order of the fields is J gene, D gene, V gene, CDR3 protein. A D gene is named only where the DNA matches it firmly.

>TRBJ2-1|TRBD2|TRBV5-3
CARSHTSGSYNEQFF
>TRBJ1-5|NA|TRBV6-1
CASSVDQPQHF
>TRBJ2-1|TRBD2|TRBV5-6
CASSFTGTSAREQFF
>TRBJ2-5|NA|TRBV7-7
CASSLGTEEETQYF
>TRBJ2-6|NA|TRBV29-1
CSVPGRGGSGANVLTF
>TRBJ2-1|TRBD2|TRBV5-1
CASSSDLLAGGYNEQFF
>TRBJ1-5|NA|TRBV7-2
CASSLGVNGQPQHF
>TRBJ2-5|TRBD1|TRBV6-1
CASQDRGKETQYF
>TRBJ1-1|NA|TRBV28
CASRGQGSLHTEAFF
>TRBJ1-5|TRBD1|TRBV28
CASYGQGVWPQHF
>TRBJ1-5|NA|TRBV5-5
CASSAGSYSNQPQHF
>TRBJ2-7|NA|TRBV15
CATSRPGTSYEQYF
>TRBJ2-1|TRBD2|TRBV6-4
CASAPTLAGEDEQFF
>TRBJ2-7|NA|TRBV2
CASSALVGFTYEQYF
>TRBJ2-3|NA|TRBV11-3
CASSLDLGADTQYF
>TRBJ1-5|TRBD1|TRBV15
CATSREQGANQPQHF
>TRBJ2-7|TRBD2|TRBV7-8
CASSPGLASAYEQYF
>TRBJ2-7|NA|TRBV28
CASSQAGIYEQYF
>TRBJ2-7|TRBD2|TRBV18
CASSLRLAGYYEQYF
>TRBJ1-3|NA|TRBV11-3
CASSFAVGNSGNTIYF
>TRBJ2-7|NA|TRBV7-2
CASSLIGDPRWQYF
>TRBJ2-5|NA|TRBV13
CASSLILQTQYF
>TRBJ2-7|NA|TRBV6-6
CASSYSGRSYEQYF
>TRBJ2-5|NA|TRBV19
CASSIRGMETQYF
>TRBJ1-3|NA|TRBV19
CASGRWAPGSGNTIYF
>TRBJ1-3|NA|TRBV19
CASSIGQSSGNTIYF
>TRBJ2-2|NA|TRBV15
CATSRGENTGELFF
>TRBJ2-3|TRBD2|TRBV5-1
CASSSVLAGGTDTQYF
>TRBJ2-3|NA|TRBV9
CASSEGGTDTQYF
>TRBJ2-1|TRBD2|TRBV30
CAWRLGGSSYNEQFF
>TRBJ2-1|TRBD2|TRBV27
CASRPQSSGVYNEQFF
>TRBJ2-2|NA|TRBV2
CASTREGELFF
>TRBJ2-1|TRBD2|TRBV11-3
CASSLGLAGNNEQFF
>TRBJ2-5|TRBD1|TRBV19
CASSPRQGETQYF
>TRBJ2-1|TRBD1|TRBV19
CASSNRQGNNEQFF
>TRBJ1-6|NA|TRBV20-1
CSANRNSPLHF
>TRBJ1-3|NA|TRBV5-6
CASQIGQIGNTIYF
>TRBJ1-4|NA|TRBV5-6
CASSLATGGHEKLFF
>TRBJ1-4|TRBD1|TRBV4-3
CASSQSLRDRDEKLFF
>TRBJ1-1|NA|TRBV7-6
CASSLAENTEAFF
>TRBJ1-5|TRBD1|TRBV6-1
CASSGQGWSLSNQPQHF
>TRBJ2-2|TRBD1|TRBV5-1
CASRDRGVAGELFF
>TRBJ1-2|NA|TRBV28
CASSLGTRNYTF
>TRBJ2-3|NA|TRBV10-3
CAIRGSGGHGDTQYF
>TRBJ1-5|NA|TRBV7-9
CASSLSAGVNQPQHF
>TRBJ2-7|NA|TRBV18
CASSPPMEGSGYEQYF
>TRBJ1-1|NA|TRBV5-1
CASSLPGTPEAFF
>TRBJ2-7|NA|TRBV4-2
CASSPSGLLLWEQYF
>TRBJ1-2|NA|TRBV5-1
CASSLDLGGSYGYTF
>TRBJ1-3|NA|TRBV7-8
CASSSSIGRNTIYF
>TRBJ2-1|NA|TRBV7-2
CASSGDAFVNEQFF
>TRBJ1-1|NA|TRBV11-3
CASTPLGAQNTEAFF
>TRBJ1-4|NA|TRBV6-1
CASTLPPGSQTF
>TRBJ1-1|NA|TRBV7-6
CASSLSGPTEAFF